Listed here are 20 T cell receptor beta chains from one sample, sequenced in a study of vaccination and CD4 T cells after COVID-19. Antigens for these TCRs are unknown. The Oncomine TCR Beta short-read assay was applied to DNA of cultured CD4+ T cells. TCRdb ran MiXCR on the PCR reads and lists one entry per CDR3 protein. The table lists over 5,500 distinct CDR3 sequences, about 55% of them singletons. Noted treatment: approximately nine-day PBMC culture with coronavirus spike peptide pools or control peptides (ViraFEST assay). Gathered ahead of the COVID-19 pandemic (2011-2018) were the CD4+ T cells of the unexposed donor. Sample: CD4+ T cells from blood, cultured in vitro. All receptors come from a human donor in good health.

The chain combines TRBV20-1 with TRBJ1-1; 7 positions agree with TRBD1. Germline CDR1 reads DFQATT; CDR2 reads SNEGSKA (reference sequence). Trimming at V came to 3 bases and at J to 0 bases, leaving 1 base not matched to a gene. The CDR3 is made up of 13 amino acids. The CDR3 DNA reads TGCAGTGCTAGGGGACAGCTGAACACTGAAGCTTTCTTT. This encodes CSARGQLNTEAFF.

This clonotype has just a few counts. The chain carries TRBV20-1 and TRBJ2-5; 7 positions match TRBD1. Germline V gene lookup returns CDR1 DFQATT and CDR2 SNEGSKA (reference sequence). V shed 5 bases and J 4 bases; nucleotides not matched to a gene: 4. The CDR3 runs 12 residues. The DNA of the CDR3 is TGCAGTGCTTACAGGGGATTAGAGACCCAGTACTTC. Protein product: CSAYRGLETQYF.

The rearrangement uses TRBV5-1 and TRBJ2-7, with TRBD2 identical over 8 bases. The CDR3 is made up of 16 amino acids. J was trimmed by 3 bases and V by 5 bases; bases with no gene match: 13. The germline CDR1 and CDR2 sequences are SGHRS and YFSETQ. In nucleotides, the CDR3 is TGCGCCAGCAGTCCCACCGGGGCGGGAGGCAACTACGAGCAGTACTTC. It specifies CASSPTGAGGNYEQYF.

V usage is TRBV20-1 and J usage is TRBJ2-7; 9 positions match TRBD1. Germline loops: CDR1 DFQATT, CDR2 SNEGSKA (reference sequence). CDR3 length: 16 amino acids. The CDR3 sequence is CSVFGTGSKNPYEQYF. CDR3 nucleotide sequence: TGCAGCGTCTTCGGGACAGGGTCCAAAAACCCCTACGAGCAGTACTTC.

This clonotype was seen a few times. The chain combines TRBV6-7 with TRBJ2-7; D gene unclear. TRBV6-7 qualifies as an ORF whose function is uncertain. This CDR3 spans 13 amino acids. Trimming took 6 bases from V and 0 from J, leaving 9 bases between them. The CDR3 bases are TGTGCCAGCAGAATAGTGGGCTCCTACGAGCAGTACTTC. The encoded protein is CASRIVGSYEQYF.

The chain carries TRBV20-1 and TRBJ2-1, with D tentatively TRBD1 (6 bases). Trimming stripped 5 bases from V and 6 bases from J, with 20 bases between. CDR1 is DFQATT and CDR2 is SNEGSKA in the germline V gene (reference sequence). There are 15 residues in the CDR3. The CDR3 loop reads CSARRGTLGGNEQFF. CDR3 DNA: TGCAGTGCTCGACGAGGGACCTTAGGGGGCAATGAGCAGTTCTTC.

J is TRBJ1-2 and V is TRBV19; 9 bases agree with TRBD1. CDR1 and CDR2 from the germline V gene are LNHDA and SQIVND (reference sequence). With 10 bases clipped from V and 2 bases from J, the junction kept 5 bases outside the gene matches. The CDR3 loop spans 13 amino acids. This CDR3 reads CATFGQGNYGYTF. In nucleotides, the CDR3 is TGTGCCACCTTCGGACAGGGGAACTATGGCTACACCTTC.

The chain employs TRBV7-9 and TRBJ1-2, with 7 bases that match TRBD1. CDR3 size: 15 residues. The germline V gene has CDR1 SEHNR and CDR2 FQNEAQ (reference sequence). Trimming removed 5 bases from V and 5 bases from J; junction bases left unmatched: 11. The CDR3 DNA reads as TGTGCCAGCAGCCCCTCATTCACCAGGGGGTATGGCTACACCTTC. Translating it yields CASSPSFTRGYGYTF.

The chain couples TRBV19 to TRBJ2-3, with 8 bases lining up with TRBD2. This CDR3 has 17 amino acids. Germline CDR1 reads LNHDA; CDR2 reads SQIVND (reference sequence). The junction had 8 bases not matched to a gene; V was cut back by 3 bases and J by 0 bases. The CDR3 is CASSIGLAGYSTDTQYF. In nucleotides, the CDR3 is TGTGCCAGTAGTATCGGGCTAGCGGGTTATAGCACAGATACGCAGTATTTT.

This clonotype was seen a handful of times. J is TRBJ1-2 and V is TRBV15, with D hard to call. V was cut by 0 bases and J by 8 bases, with 13 bases left in between. CDR1 is LNHNV and CDR2 is YYDKDF in the germline V gene (reference sequence). The CDR3 totals 14 residues. CDR3 nucleotides: TGTGCCACCAGCAGAGAGGTGGTCGGCTCGGGCTACACCTTC. Its translation: CATSREVVGSGYTF.

On this clonotype itself: The DNA is omitted, as the CDR3 cannot be located on it reliably, and the CDR3 follows TCRdb's listing. CDR3 loop: CASSTPLGDQQYFGPGSQYF. V gene TRBV7-2 combines with J gene TRBJ2-3; the D call in the table, TRBD2, was not verified against the DNA. From its first to its last residue, the CDR3 has 20 amino acids. Germline loops: CDR1 SGHTA, CDR2 FQGNSA.

The V gene is TRBV27, the J gene TRBJ1-2, with 7 positions matching TRBD1. The germline V gene has CDR1 MNHEY and CDR2 SMNVEV (reference sequence). V trimming: 9 bases; J trimming: 6 bases; junction bases outside the gene matches: 4. The CDR3 runs 11 residues. DNA of the CDR3: TGTGCCAGAGACAGGGTTGATGGCTACACCTTC. This sequence encodes CARDRVDGYTF.

The V gene is TRBV28, the J gene TRBJ1-1, with TRBD1 matching 7 bases. The CDR3 is 16 amino acids. After removal of 5 bases from V and 7 bases from J, the junction contained 16 bases not matched to a gene. Germline V CDR1 and CDR2: MDHEN, SYDVKM. CDR3 loop: CASSLRGQWGGGEAFF. In nucleotides, the CDR3 is TGTGCCAGCAGTCTACGGGGACAGTGGGGGGGTGGTGAAGCTTTCTTT.

V gene TRBV27 combines with J gene TRBJ2-2; tentative D call: TRBD2 (6 bases). Trimming stripped 6 bases from V and 3 bases from J, with 20 bases between. CDR3 size: 17 residues. Germline V gives CDR1 MNHEY, CDR2 SMNVEV (reference sequence). The CDR3 protein is CASRSSKRTTYTGELFF. CDR3 coding DNA: TGTGCCAGCAGATCTTCAAAGCGGACTACCTACACCGGGGAGCTGTTTTTT.

The chain combines TRBV19 with TRBJ2-3; D not certain. The CDR3 spans 12 residues. Germline values: CDR1 LNHDA, CDR2 SQIVND (reference sequence). Between the trimmed V and J ends, which lost 3 bases and 4 bases, there was a span of 5 bases. CDR3 residues: CASSMRADTQYF. In DNA form, the CDR3 reads TGTGCCAGTAGTATGCGAGCAGATACGCAGTATTTT.

The chain employs TRBV7-9 and TRBJ2-7; TRBD1 matches 9 bases. The CDR3 has 13 residues. In germline, CDR1 is SEHNR, CDR2 FQNEAQ (reference sequence). With 8 bases clipped from V and 4 bases from J, the junction kept 6 bases outside the gene matches. The DNA of the CDR3 is TGTGCCAGCGTCGGACAGGGGACGTACGAGCAGTACTTC. Protein sequence: CASVGQGTYEQYF.

The CDR3: CASSWTSAGTDTQYF. The CDR3, as DNA: TGTGCCAGCAGCTGGACTAGCGCAGGCACAGATACGCAGTATTTT. The chain is built from TRBV7-2 and TRBJ2-3; 9 bases line up with TRBD2. The CDR3 contains 15 residues. CDR1 and CDR2 from the germline V gene are SGHTA and FQGNSA. Losses at the gene ends were 4 bases for V and 1 base for J; bases not matched to a gene: 3.

This clonotype was recorded once. The chain recombines TRBV11-1 with TRBJ2-5; 7 bases line up with TRBD2. Germline V gene lookup returns CDR1 SGHAT and CDR2 FQDESV (reference sequence). The CDR3 extends over 15 amino acids. Trimming removed 5 bases from V and 1 base from J; junction bases left unmatched: 7. CDR3 protein: CASSAISGPQETQYF. The CDR3 DNA sequence: TGTGCCAGCAGCGCAATTAGCGGGCCCCAAGAGACCCAGTACTTC.

This clonotype was observed a few times. The rearrangement joins TRBV2 to TRBJ2-3, with TRBD1 matching over 9 bases. Germline CDR1 SNHLY, CDR2 FYNNEI. The CDR3 has 15 residues. With 4 bases clipped from V and 2 bases from J, the junction kept 4 bases outside the gene matches. CDR3 nucleotide sequence: TGTGCCAGCAGTGTAGGACAGGGGTTCACAGATACGCAGTATTTT. Protein sequence: CASSVGQGFTDTQYF. The variable domain in full, completed from reference TRBV2 and TRBJ2-3, reads EPEVTQTPSHQVTQMGQEVILRCVPISNHLYFYWYRQILGQKVEFLVSFYNNEISEKSEIFDDQFSVERPDGSNFTLKIRSTKLEDSAMYFCASSVGQGFTDTQYFGPGTRLTVL.

This chain joins TRBV7-9 and TRBJ2-7; D is uncertain. V lost 3 bases and J lost 6, with 12 bases in between. The CDR3 totals 13 residues. CDR1 and CDR2 (germline): SEHNR, FQNEAQ (reference sequence). CDR3 sequence: CASSFGGGIEQYF. In DNA form, the CDR3 reads TGTGCCAGCAGCTTTGGTGGTGGGATCGAGCAGTACTTC.